The clone carrying this T cell receptor beta chain was recorded once. Trimming at V came to 6 bases and at J to 5 bases, leaving 6 bases not matched to a gene. The CDR3 sequence is 15 residues long. Germline assignment: CDR1 LGHNA and CDR2 YNFKEQ. Next came a second PCR, run for roughly 6 to 11 cycles, which used a sample-barcoded 5' primer along with a J-beta primer mix. Per-sample output comprised a minimum of 3 million paired-end reads containing CDR3. TCRdb used MiXCR to reprocess the 5' RACE reads, holding one entry per CDR3 protein. The sample lists 800,000 to 1,000,000 distinct CDR3 sequences, 45% to 50% occurring once. Peripheral blood from each donor was collected in a volume of approximately 10 milliliters. The study isolated at least 7 million PBMCs from each sample. The data stem from a study of blood T cells in healthy people across ages.

The source material was blood. The sequence came from a man aged 25-40 years in good health. The chain carries TRBV4-2 and TRBJ2-1; 11 nucleotides match TRBD2. CDR3 sequence (DNA): TGTGCCAGCAGAGAAGGACTAGCGGGCAACAATGAGCAGTTCTTC. Protein product: CASREGLAGNNEQFF.